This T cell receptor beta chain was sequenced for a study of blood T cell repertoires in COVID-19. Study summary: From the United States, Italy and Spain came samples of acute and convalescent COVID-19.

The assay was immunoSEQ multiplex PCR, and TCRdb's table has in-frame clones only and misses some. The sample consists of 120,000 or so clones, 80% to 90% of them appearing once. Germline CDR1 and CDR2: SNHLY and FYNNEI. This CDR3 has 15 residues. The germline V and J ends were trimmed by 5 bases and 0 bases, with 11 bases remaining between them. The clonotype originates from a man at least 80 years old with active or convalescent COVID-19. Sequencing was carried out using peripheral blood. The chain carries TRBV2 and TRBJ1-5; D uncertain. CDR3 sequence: CASSYDIDSNQPQHF. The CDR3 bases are TGTGCCAGCAGTTATGACATTGATAGCAATCAGCCCCAGCATTTT.